This T cell receptor (beta chain) was recorded in a study of metastatic and nonmetastatic thyroid tumors. All patients reached thyroid surgery having received no treatment beforehand. V gave up 8 bases and J gave up 0 bases; unmatched junction bases: 10. This CDR3 spans 17 amino acids. CDR1 MDHEN and CDR2 SYDVKM come from the germline V gene. TCRdb re-analyzed the PCR reads through MiXCR. The sample carries about 24,000 clones, roughly a quarter recorded once. This clone was counted ten times or more. Additional DNA sequences in this sample encode the identical CDR3. Sequencing used blood. This TCR was recovered from a male donor with papillary thyroid cancer or a benign thyroid nodule (not recorded which). Some clones in this sample may be carry-over from other donors' samples. The chain employs TRBV28 and TRBJ2-1; TRBD2 agrees at 10 bases. In DNA, the CDR3 is TGTGCCAGCCTGACTAGCGGGCGCTCGGGCTCCTACAATGAGCAGTTCTTC. It codes for CASLTSGRSGSYNEQFF. The entire variable domain, with the rest obtained from reference TRBV28 and TRBJ2-1, is as follows: DVKVTQSSRYLVKRTGEKVFLECVQDMDHENMFWYRQDPGLGLRLIYFSYDVKMKEKGDIPEGYSVSREKKERFSLILESASTNQTSMYLCASLTSGRSGSYNEQFFGPGTRLTVL.